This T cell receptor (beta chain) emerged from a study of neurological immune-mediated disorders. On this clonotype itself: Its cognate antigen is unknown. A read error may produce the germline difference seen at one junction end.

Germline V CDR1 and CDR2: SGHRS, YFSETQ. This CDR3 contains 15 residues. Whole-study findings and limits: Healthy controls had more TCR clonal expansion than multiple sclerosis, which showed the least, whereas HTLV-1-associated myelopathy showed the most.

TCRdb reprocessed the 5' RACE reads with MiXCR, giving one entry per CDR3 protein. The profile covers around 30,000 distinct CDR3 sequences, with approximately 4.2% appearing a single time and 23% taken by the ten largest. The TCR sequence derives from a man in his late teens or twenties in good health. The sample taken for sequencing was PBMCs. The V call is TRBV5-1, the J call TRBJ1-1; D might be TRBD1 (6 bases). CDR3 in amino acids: CASSSTRGGNNEAFF. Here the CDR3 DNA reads TGCGCCAGCAGCTCCACAAGGGGGGGGAACAATGAAGCTTTCTTT. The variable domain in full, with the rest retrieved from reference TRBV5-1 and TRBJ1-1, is KAGVTQTPRYLIKTRGQQVTLSCSPISGHRSVSWYQQTPGQGLQFLFEYFSETQRNKGNFPGRFSGRQFSNSRSEMNVSTLELGDSALYLCASSSTRGGNNEAFFGQGTRLTVV.